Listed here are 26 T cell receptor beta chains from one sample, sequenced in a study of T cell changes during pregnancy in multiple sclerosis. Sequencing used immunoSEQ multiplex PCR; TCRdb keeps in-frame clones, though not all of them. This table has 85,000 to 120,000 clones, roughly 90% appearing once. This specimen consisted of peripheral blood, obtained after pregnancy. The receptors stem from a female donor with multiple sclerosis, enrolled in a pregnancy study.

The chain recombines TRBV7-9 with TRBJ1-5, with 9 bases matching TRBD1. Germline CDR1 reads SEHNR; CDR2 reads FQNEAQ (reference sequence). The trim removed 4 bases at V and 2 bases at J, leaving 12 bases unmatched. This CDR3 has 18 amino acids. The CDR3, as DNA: TGTGCCAGCAGCTCCGGGACAGGGAGGTGGAGGGGCAATCAGCCCCAGCATTTT. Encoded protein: CASSSGTGRWRGNQPQHF.

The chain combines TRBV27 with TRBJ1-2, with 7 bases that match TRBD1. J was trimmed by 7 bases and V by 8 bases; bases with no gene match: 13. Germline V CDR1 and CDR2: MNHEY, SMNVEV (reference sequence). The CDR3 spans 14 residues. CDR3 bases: TGTGCCAGCGCCTCTACCAGGGGGAGAGGTGGCTACACCTTC. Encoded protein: CASASTRGRGGYTF.

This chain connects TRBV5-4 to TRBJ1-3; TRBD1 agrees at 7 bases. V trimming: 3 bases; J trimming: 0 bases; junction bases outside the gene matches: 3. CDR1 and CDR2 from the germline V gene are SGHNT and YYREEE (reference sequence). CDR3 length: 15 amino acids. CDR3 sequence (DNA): TGTGCCAGCAGCTGGACAGGCCCCTCTGGAAACACCATATATTTT. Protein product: CASSWTGPSGNTIYF.

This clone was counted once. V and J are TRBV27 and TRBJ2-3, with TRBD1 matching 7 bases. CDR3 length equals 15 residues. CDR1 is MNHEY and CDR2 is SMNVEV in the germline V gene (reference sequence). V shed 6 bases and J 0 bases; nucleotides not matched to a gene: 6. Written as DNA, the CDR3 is TGTGCCAGCAGATTGACAGGGCATAGCACAGATACGCAGTATTTT. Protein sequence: CASRLTGHSTDTQYF.

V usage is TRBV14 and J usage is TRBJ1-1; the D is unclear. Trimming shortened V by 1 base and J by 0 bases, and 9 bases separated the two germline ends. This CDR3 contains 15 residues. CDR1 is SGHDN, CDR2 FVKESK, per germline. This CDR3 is CASSQVRSMNTEAFF. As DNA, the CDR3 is TGTGCCAGCAGCCAAGTTCGGTCCATGAACACTGAAGCTTTCTTT. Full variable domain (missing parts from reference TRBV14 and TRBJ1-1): EAGVTQFPSHSVIEKGQTVTLRCDPISGHDNLYWYRRVMGKEIKFLLHFVKESKQDESGMPNNRFLAERTGGTYSTLKVQPAELEDSGVYFCASSQVRSMNTEAFFGQGTRLTVV.

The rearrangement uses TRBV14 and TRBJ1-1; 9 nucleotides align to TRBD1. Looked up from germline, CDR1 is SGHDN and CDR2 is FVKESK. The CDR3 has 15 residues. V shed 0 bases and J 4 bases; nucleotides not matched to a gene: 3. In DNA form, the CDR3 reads TGTGCCAGCAGCCAAGAGACAGGGGGTACCACTGAAGCTTTCTTT. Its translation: CASSQETGGTTEAFF.

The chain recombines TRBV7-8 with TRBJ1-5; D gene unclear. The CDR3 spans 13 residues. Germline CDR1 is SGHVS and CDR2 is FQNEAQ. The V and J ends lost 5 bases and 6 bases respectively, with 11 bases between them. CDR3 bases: TGTGCCAGCAGCCCCGCGGTGGGTCAGCCCCAGCATTTT. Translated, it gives CASSPAVGQPQHF.

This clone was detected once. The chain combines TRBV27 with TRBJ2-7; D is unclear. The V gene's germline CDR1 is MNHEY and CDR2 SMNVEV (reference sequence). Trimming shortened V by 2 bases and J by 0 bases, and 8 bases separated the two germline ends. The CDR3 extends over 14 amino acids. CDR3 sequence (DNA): TGTGCCAGCAGTTTAGAGGTCAGCTCCTACGAGCAGTACTTC. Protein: CASSLEVSSYEQYF.

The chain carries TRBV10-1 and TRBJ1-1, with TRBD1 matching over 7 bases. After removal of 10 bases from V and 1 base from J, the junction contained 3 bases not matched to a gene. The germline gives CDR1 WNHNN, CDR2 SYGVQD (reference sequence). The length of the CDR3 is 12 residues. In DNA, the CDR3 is TGCGCCAAGGGGGCGAGGAACACTGAAGCTTTCTTT. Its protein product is CAKGARNTEAFF.

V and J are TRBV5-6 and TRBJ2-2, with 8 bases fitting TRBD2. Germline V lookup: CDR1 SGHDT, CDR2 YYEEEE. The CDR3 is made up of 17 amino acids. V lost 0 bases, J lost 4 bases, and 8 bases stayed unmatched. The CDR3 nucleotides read TGTGCCAGCAGCTTGGTGCTAGCGGGCATTAGCACCGGGGAGCTGTTTTTT. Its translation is CASSLVLAGISTGELFF.

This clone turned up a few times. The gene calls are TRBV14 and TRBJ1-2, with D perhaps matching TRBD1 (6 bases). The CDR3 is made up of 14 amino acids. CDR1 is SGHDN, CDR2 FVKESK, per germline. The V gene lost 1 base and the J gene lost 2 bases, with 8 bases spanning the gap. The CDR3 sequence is CASSQGRGNYGYTF. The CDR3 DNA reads TGTGCCAGCAGCCAAGGAAGGGGGAACTATGGCTACACCTTC.

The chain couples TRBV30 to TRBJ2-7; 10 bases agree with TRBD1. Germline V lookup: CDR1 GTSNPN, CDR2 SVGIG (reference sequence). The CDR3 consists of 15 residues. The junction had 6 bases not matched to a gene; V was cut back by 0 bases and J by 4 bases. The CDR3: CAWSVRRTGGYEQYF. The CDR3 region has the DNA TGTGCCTGGAGTGTACGGAGGACAGGGGGTTACGAGCAGTACTTC. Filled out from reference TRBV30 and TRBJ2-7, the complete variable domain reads SQTIHQWPATLVQPVGSPLSLECTVEGTSNPNLYWYRQAAGRGLQLLFYSVGIGQISSEVPQNLSASRPQDRQFILSSKKLLLSDSGFYLCAWSVRRTGGYEQYFGPGTRLTVT.

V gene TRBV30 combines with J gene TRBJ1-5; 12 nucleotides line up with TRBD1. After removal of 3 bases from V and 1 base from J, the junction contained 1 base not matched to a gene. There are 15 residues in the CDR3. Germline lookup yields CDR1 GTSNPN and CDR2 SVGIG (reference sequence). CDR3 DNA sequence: TGTGCCTGGAGGGGACAGGGGGCAAGCAATCAGCCCCAGCATTTT. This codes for CAWRGQGASNQPQHF.

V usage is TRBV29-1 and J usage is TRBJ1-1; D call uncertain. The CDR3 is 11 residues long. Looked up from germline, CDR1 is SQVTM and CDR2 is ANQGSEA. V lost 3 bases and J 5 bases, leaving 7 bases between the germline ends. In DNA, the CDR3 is TGCAGCGTTGATGAGGGAACTGAAGCTTTCTTT. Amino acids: CSVDEGTEAFF.

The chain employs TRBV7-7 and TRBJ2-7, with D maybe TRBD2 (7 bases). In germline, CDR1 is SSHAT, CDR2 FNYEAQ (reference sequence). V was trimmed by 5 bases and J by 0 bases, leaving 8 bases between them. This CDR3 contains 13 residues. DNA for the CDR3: TGTGCCAGCAGCGCGGGGGCCTCCTACGAGCAGTACTTC. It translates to CASSAGASYEQYF.

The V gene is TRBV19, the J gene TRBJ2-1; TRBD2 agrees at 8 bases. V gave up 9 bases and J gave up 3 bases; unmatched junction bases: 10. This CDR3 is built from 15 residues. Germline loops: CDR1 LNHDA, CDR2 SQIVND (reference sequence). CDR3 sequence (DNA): TGTGCCAGCCGCCGACTAGCGCAAAACTACAATGAGCAGTTCTTC. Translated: CASRRLAQNYNEQFF.

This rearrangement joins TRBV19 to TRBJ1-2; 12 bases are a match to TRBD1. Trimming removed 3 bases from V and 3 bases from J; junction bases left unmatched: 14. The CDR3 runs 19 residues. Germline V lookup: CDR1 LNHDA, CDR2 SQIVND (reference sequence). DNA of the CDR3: TGTGCCAGTAGTATCTTAAGGAACCGGGACAGGGGGCTCGACTATGGCTACACCTTC. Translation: CASSILRNRDRGLDYGYTF.

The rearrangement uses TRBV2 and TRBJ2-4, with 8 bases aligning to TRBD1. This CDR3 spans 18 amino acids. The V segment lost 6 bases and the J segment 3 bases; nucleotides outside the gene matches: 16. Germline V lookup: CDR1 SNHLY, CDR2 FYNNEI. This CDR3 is CASSLTIPGQVNKNIQYF. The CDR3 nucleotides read TGTGCCAGCAGCCTAACCATTCCGGGACAGGTTAACAAAAACATTCAGTACTTC.

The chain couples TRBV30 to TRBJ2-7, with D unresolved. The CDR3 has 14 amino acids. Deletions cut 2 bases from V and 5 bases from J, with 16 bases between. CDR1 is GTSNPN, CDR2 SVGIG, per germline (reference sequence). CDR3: CAWSQHREVDEQYF. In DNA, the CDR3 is TGTGCCTGGAGTCAACACCGTGAGGTCGACGAGCAGTACTTC.

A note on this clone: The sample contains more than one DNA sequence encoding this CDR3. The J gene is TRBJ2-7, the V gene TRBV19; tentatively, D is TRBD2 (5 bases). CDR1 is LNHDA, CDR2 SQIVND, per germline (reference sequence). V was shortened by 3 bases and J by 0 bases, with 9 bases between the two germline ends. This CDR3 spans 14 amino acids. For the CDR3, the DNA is TGTGCCAGTAGTATTGGAGGATCCTCCTACGAGCAGTACTTC. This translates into CASSIGGSSYEQYF.

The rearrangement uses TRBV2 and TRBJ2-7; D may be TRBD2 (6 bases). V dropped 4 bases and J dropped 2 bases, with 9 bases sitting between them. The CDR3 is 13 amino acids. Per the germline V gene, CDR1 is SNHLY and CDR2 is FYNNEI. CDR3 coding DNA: TGTGCCAGCAGTGGGGGGGTGACCTACGAGCAGTACTTC. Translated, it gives CASSGGVTYEQYF.

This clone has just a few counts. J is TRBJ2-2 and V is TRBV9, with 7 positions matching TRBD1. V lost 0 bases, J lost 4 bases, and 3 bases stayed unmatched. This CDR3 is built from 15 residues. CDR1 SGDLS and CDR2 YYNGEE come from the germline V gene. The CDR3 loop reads CASSVGPGGTGELFF. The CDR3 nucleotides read TGTGCCAGCAGCGTAGGACCAGGGGGCACCGGGGAGCTGTTTTTT.

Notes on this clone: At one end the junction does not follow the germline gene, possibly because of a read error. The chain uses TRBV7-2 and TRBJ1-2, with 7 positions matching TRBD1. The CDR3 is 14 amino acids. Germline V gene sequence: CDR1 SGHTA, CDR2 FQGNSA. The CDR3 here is CASSPRQGPYDYTF. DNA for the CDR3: TGTGCCAGCAGCCCCAGACAGGGTCCCTATGACTACACCTTC. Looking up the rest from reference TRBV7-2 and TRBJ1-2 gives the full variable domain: GAGVSQSPSNKVTEKGKDVELRCDPISGHTALYWYRQSLGQGLEFLIYFQGNSAPDKSGLPSDRFSAERTGGSVSTLTIQRTQQEDSAVYLCASSPRQGPYDYTFGSGTRLTVV.

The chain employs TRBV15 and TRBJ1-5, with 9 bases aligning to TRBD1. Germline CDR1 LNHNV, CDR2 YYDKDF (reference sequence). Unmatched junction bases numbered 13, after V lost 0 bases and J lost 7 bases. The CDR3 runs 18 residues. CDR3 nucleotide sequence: TGTGCCACCAGCAGAGATCGAGTGACAGGGGGATTAGGGCAGCCCCAGCATTTT. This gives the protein CATSRDRVTGGLGQPQHF.

For the CDR3, the DNA is TGTGCCAGCAGCTTTGGGACACCGACCACTGAAGCTTTCTTT. Translating gives CASSFGTPTTEAFF. This chain uses TRBV6-5 with TRBJ1-1; perhaps TRBD1 as D (6 bases). This CDR3 contains 14 residues. Trimming removed 6 bases at V and 4 bases at J, with 15 bases between. CDR1 is MNHEY, CDR2 SVGAGI, per germline.

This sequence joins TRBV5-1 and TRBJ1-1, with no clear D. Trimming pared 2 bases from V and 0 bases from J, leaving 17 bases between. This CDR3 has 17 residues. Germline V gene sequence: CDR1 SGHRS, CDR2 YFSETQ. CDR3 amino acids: CASSFGLETSMNTEAFF. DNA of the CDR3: TGCGCCAGCAGCTTCGGACTCGAGACTTCCATGAACACTGAAGCTTTCTTT.